This T cell receptor beta chain was profiled in a study of Graves' ophthalmopathy and Graves' hyperthyroidism. This clonotype was seen ten or more times. Its antigen remains unknown. Trimming shortened V by 2 bases and J by 1 base, and 12 bases separated the two germline ends. CDR1 and CDR2 from the germline V gene are SGHRS and YFSETQ. CDR3 length equals 15 residues. Calling hyperthyroidism stable required that no ophthalmopathy show up within 18 months of follow-up. Pregnant or lactating patients and those with other autoimmune diseases or uncontrolled infections were excluded. General study results and limits: This model predicted ophthalmopathy progression (sensitivity roughly 64%, specificity 72.22%).

Transcripts of RNA were the source for amplifying TCR beta CDR3 regions. Second-round multiplex PCR followed a first-round RT-PCR using HTBI primers. TCRdb ran MiXCR on the multiplex PCR reads and lists one entry per CDR3 protein. This table holds some 380,000 distinct CDR3 sequences, 15% found once. Material for sequencing was peripheral blood. The chain uses TRBV5-1 and TRBJ1-1; D gene uncertain. This TCR derives from a woman between 18 and 30 years old with stable Graves' hyperthyroidism. The CDR3 is CASSFEPGRNTEAFF. The CDR3 coding sequence is TGCGCCAGCAGCTTCGAGCCCGGTAGGAACACTGAAGCTTTCTTT.